This is a list of T cell receptor beta chains from one sample in a study of blood T cell repertoires in COVID-19. Only in-frame clones appear in the TCRdb table, and some are missing; sequencing was by immunoSEQ multiplex PCR. Here the sample spans some 260,000 clones, 80% to 90% being singletons. The sample taken for sequencing was PBMCs or T cells enriched from blood (not recorded which). These receptors were obtained from a man aged 35 to 55 who had recovered from COVID-19. CDR3s leave out the opening cysteine and the closing phenylalanine or tryptophan. Each record gives: J gene, V gene, CDR3 protein.

>TRBJ2-7|TRBV7-8
ASSRLAPLAYEQY
>TRBJ1-1|TRBV18
ASSPPWGPEAF
>TRBJ1-2|TRBV19
ATADRGQGGYT
>TRBJ1-4|TRBV18
ASSLPGQGGEKLF
>TRBJ1-2|TRBV5-1
ASSHGTARANYGYT
>TRBJ2-5|TRBV29-1
SAAPMEGAGETQY
>TRBJ1-3|TRBV7-9
ASNRGDSGNTIY
>TRBJ2-2|TRBV6-2/TRBV6-3
ASSLEAGGFSNTGELF
>TRBJ1-4|TRBV5-5
ASSLSGVEEKLF
>TRBJ2-7|TRBV6-5
ASRLGTGTSYEQY
>TRBJ1-2|TRBV27
ASRSSGPGGYGYT